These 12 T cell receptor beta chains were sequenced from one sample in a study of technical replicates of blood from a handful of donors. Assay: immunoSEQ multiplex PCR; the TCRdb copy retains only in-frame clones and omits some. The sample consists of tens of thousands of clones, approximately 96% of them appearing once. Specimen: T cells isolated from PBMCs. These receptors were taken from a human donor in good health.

CDR3 loop: CASSEDRGLGYTF. CDR3 sequence (DNA): TGCGCCAGCAGCGAGGACAGGGGGCTCGGCTACACCTTC. The rearrangement joins TRBV5-1 to TRBJ1-2; 11 nucleotides align to TRBD1. The CDR3 totals 13 residues. V shed 4 bases, J shed 8 bases, and the junction held 4 bases outside the gene matches. Germline V gene data show CDR1 as SGHRS and CDR2 as YFSETQ.

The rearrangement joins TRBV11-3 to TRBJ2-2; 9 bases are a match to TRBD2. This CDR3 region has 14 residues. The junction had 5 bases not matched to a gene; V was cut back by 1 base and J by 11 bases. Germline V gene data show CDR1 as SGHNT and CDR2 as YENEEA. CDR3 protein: CASSLGAGGPELFF. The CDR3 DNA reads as TGTGCCAGCAGCTTAGGTGCGGGAGGGCCCGAGCTGTTTTTT.

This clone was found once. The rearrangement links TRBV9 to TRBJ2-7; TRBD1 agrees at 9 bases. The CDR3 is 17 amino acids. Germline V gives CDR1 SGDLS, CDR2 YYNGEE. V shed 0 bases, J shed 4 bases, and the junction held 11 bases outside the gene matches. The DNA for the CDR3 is TGTGCCAGCAGCGTAGACCCCGGGACAGGGCATGGATACGAGCAGTACTTC. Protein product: CASSVDPGTGHGYEQYF. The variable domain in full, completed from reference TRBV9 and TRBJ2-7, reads DSGVTQTPKHLITATGQRVTLRCSPRSGDLSVYWYQQSLDQGLQFLIQYYNGEERAKGNILERFSAQQFPDLHSELNLSSLELGDSALYFCASSVDPGTGHGYEQYFGPGTRLTVT.

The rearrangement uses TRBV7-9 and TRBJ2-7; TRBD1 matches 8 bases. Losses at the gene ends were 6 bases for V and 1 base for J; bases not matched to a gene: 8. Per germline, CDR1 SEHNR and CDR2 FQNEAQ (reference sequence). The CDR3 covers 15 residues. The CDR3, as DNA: TGTGCCAGCAGTTCCGGACAGGGATGGTCCTACGAGCAGTACTTC. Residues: CASSSGQGWSYEQYF.

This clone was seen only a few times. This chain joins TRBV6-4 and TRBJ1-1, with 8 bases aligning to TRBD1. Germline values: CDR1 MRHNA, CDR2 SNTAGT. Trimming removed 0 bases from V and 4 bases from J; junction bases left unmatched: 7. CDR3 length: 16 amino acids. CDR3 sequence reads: CASSDSPGQGTTEAFF. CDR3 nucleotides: TGTGCCAGCAGTGACTCGCCCGGACAGGGTACCACTGAAGCTTTCTTT.

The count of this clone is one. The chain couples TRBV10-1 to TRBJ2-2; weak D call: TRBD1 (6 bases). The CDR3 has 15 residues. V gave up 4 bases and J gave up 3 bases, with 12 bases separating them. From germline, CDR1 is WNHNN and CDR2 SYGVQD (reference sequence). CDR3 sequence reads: CASSAAGADTGELFF. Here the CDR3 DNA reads TGCGCCAGCAGTGCGGCAGGGGCGGACACCGGGGAGCTGTTTTTT.

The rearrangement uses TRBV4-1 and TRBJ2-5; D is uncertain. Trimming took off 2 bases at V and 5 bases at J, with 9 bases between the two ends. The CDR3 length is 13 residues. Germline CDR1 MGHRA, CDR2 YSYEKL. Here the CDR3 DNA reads TGCGCCAGCAGCCAATCGTTAGAGGAGACCCAGTACTTC. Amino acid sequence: CASSQSLEETQYF.

The CDR3 DNA is TGTGCCAGCAGTGAATACCGCCCGGGTAGCCGCTGGGCAGATACGCAGTATTTT. It specifies CASSEYRPGSRWADTQYF. This rearrangement joins TRBV25-1 to TRBJ2-3; D is undetermined. V dropped 0 bases and J dropped 4 bases, with 20 bases sitting between them. CDR1 is MGHDK, CDR2 SYGVNS, per germline. The CDR3 totals 18 residues.

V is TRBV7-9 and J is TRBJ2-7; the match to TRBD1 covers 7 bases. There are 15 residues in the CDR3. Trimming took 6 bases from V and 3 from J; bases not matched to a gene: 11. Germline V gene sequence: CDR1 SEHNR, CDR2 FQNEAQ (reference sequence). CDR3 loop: CASSFSGTVFYEQYF. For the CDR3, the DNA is TGTGCCAGCAGTTTCTCCGGGACAGTCTTCTACGAGCAGTACTTC.

The CDR3 DNA reads TGTGCCTGGGGATCACCGGGTCCCAAAAATTCACCCCTCCACTTT. It yields the protein CAWGSPGPKNSPLHF. V gene TRBV30 combines with J gene TRBJ1-6; D unresolved. The CDR3 loop spans 15 amino acids. V lost 5 bases to trimming and J lost 7 bases, with 18 bases between them. Germline V gene sequence: CDR1 GTSNPN, CDR2 SVGIG (reference sequence).

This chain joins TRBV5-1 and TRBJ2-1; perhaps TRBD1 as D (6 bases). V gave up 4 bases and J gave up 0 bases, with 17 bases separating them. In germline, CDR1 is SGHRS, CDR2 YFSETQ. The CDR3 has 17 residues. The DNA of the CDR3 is TGCGCCAGCAGCCGGGACACCCTCCAGAGCTCCTACAATGAGCAGTTCTTC. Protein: CASSRDTLQSSYNEQFF.

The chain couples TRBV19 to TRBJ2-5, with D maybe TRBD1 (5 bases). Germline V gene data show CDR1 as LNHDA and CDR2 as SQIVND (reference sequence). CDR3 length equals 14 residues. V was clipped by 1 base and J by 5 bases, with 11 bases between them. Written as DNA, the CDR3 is TGTGCCAGTAGTATAGTAGTCCGACAGGAGACCCAGTACTTC. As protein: CASSIVVRQETQYF.